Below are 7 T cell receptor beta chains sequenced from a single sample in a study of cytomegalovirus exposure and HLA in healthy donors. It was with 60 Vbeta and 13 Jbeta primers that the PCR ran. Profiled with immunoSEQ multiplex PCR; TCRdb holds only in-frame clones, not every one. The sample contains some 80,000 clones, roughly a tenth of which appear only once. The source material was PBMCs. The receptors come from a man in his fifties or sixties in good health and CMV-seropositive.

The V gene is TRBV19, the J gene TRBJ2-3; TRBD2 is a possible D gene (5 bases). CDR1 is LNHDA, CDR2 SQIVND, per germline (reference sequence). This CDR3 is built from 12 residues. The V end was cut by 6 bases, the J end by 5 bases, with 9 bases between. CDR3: CASSEGRDTQYF. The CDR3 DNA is TGTGCCAGTAGCGAGGGTCGAGATACGCAGTATTTT.

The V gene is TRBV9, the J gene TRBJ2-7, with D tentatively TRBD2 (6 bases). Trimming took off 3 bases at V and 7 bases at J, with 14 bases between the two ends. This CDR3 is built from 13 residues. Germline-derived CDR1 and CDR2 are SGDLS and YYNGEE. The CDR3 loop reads CASSAGDLGEQYF. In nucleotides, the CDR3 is TGTGCCAGCAGCGCGGGGGACCTCGGGGAGCAGTACTTC.

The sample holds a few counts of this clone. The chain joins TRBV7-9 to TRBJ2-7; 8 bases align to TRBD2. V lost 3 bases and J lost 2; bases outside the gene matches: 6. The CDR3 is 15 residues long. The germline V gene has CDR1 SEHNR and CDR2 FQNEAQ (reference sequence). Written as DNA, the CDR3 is TGTGCCAGCAGCTTTAGCGGGGAGACCCCCTACGAGCAGTACTTC. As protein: CASSFSGETPYEQYF.

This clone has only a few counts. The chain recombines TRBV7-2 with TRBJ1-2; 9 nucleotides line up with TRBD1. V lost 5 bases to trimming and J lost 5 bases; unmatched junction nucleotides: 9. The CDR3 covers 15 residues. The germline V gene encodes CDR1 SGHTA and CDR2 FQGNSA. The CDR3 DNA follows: TGTGCCAGCAGCCCAGAAACAGGGGGCGGATATGGCTACACCTTC. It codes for CASSPETGGGYGYTF.

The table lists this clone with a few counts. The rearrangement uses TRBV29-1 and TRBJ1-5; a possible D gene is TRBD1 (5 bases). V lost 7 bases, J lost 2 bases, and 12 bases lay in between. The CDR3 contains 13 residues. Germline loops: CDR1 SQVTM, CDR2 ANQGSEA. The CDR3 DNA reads TGCAGCGCTGCGTGGGGCGGCAATCAGCCCCAGCATTTT. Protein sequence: CSAAWGGNQPQHF.

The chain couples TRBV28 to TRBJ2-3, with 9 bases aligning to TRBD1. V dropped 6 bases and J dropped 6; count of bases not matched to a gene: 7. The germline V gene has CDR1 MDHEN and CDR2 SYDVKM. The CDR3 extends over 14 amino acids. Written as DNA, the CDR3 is TGTGCCAGCAGGCAGGACAGGGGAGGTGATACGCAGTATTTT. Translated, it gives CASRQDRGGDTQYF.

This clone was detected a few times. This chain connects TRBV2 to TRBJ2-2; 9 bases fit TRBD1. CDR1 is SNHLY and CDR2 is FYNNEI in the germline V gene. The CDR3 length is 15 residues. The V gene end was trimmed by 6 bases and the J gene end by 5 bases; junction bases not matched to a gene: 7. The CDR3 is CASRGQGGETGELFF. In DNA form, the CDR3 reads TGTGCCAGCAGGGGACAGGGAGGAGAAACCGGGGAGCTGTTTTTT. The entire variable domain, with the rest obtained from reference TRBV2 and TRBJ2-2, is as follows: EPEVTQTPSHQVTQMGQEVILRCVPISNHLYFYWYRQILGQKVEFLVSFYNNEISEKSEIFDDQFSVERPDGSNFTLKIRSTKLEDSAMYFCASRGQGGETGELFFGEGSRLTVL.